This paragraph reports one T cell receptor beta chain. As handled by the study authors: Cell counts per sample came from amplifying reference gene primers. Sequenced by immunoSEQ multiplex PCR; TCRdb stores in-frame clones only, minus some. V and J calls and clone size are given by that table; D and trimming were obtained from the DNA. The sample yields more than 200,000 clones, about 80% seen once. These data belong to a study of blood T cell repertoires in COVID-19. Study in general: There were acute and convalescent COVID-19 samples, and they came from the United States, Italy and Spain. The cDNA or gDNA used as material had been derived from T cells, B-cell-depleted T cells, or PBMCs.

The CDR3 totals 11 residues. CDR1 is MNHEY, CDR2 SVGAGI, per germline. The trim removed 7 bases at V and 8 bases at J, leaving 3 bases unmatched. Input material: peripheral blood. The clonotype comes from a woman of 80 years or more with active or convalescent COVID-19. The V gene is TRBV6-5, the J gene TRBJ1-2; 8 nucleotides line up with TRBD1. The CDR3 nucleotides are TGTGCCAGCACGACAGGGGACGGCTACACCTTC. Translated, it gives CASTTGDGYTF.